The TCR beta chain under discussion was sequenced for a study of control samples from healthy donors and cancer patients. The CDR3 is 15 residues long. V lost 3 bases, J lost 1 base, and 14 bases lay in between. The germline V gene encodes CDR1 SGHNT and CDR2 YYREEE (reference sequence). Here immunoSEQ multiplex PCR was the method, and the copy in TCRdb shows in-frame clones only, minus some. The sample has just under 100,000 clones; more than 80% are singletons. The chain combines TRBV5-4 with TRBJ2-7; D may be TRBD1 or TRBD2 (7 bases each). The TCR originated in a man between 18 and 35 years old in good health. The sample consisted of blood. DNA for the CDR3: TGTGCCAGCAGCTCTAGACAGGGAGGGTCCTACGAGCAGTACTTC. Its protein is CASSSRQGGSYEQYF.